The following is a TCR beta chain sequence with its context. Its antigen is as yet unknown. The data stem from a study of blood T cells in healthy people across ages. V lost 8 bases and J lost 2, with 12 bases in between. The CDR3 totals 13 residues. CDR1 is SGHTA, CDR2 FQGNSA, per germline. Study-wide findings and caveats: Nothing was known about donor CMV status, and this possibly confounded expanded clonotype changes.

Primed by a sample-barcoded 5' primer and a J-beta primer mix, a second PCR proceeded for about 6 to 12 cycles. Each CDR3 protein gets one entry after TCRdb re-called the 5' RACE reads with MiXCR. The table has over a million distinct CDR3 sequences, around 59% seen once. Sequenced material: blood. The clonotype comes from a man aged 18 to 29 in good health. J is TRBJ1-2 and V is TRBV7-2; D unclear. Here the CDR3 DNA reads TGTGCCAGCGTTAGGACGGTCAACTATGGCTACACCTTC. The encoded protein is CASVRTVNYGYTF.